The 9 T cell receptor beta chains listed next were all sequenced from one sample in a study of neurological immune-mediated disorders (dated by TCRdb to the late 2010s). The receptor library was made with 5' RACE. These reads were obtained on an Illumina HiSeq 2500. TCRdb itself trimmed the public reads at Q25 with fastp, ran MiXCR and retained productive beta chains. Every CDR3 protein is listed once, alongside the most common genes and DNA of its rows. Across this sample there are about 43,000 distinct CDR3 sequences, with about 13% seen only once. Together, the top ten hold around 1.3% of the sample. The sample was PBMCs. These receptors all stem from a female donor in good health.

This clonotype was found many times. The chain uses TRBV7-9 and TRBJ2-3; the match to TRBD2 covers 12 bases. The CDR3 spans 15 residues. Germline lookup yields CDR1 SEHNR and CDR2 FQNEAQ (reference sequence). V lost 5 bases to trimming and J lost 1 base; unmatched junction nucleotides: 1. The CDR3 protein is CASSRTSGGTDTQYF. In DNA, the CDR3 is TGTGCCAGCAGCCGGACTAGCGGGGGCACAGATACGCAGTATTTT.

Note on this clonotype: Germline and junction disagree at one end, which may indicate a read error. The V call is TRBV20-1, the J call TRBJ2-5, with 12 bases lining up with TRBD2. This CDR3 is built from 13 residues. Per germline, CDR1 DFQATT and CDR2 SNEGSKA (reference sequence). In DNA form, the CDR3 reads TGCAGAGCTAGCGGGGGGGCGGGAGAGACCCAGTACTTC. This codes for CRASGGAGETQYF.

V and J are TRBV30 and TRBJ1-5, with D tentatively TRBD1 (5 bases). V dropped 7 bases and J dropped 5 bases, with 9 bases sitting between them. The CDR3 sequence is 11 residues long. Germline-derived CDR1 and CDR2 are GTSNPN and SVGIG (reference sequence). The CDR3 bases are TGTGCCTCGGGAGGGGATCAGCCCCAGCATTTT. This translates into CASGGDQPQHF.

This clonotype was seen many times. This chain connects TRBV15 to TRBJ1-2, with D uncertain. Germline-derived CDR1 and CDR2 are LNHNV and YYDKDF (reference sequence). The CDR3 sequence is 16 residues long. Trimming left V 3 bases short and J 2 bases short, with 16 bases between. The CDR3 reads CATSSPAPQANYGYTF. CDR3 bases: TGTGCCACCAGCAGCCCAGCCCCCCAGGCGAACTATGGCTACACCTTC.

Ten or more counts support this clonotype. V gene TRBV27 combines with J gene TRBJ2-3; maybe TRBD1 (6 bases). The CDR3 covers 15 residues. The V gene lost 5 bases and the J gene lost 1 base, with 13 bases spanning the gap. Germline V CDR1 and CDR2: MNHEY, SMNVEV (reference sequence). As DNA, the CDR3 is TGTGCCAGCAGTCTCACAGGGAGAGGCACAGATACGCAGTATTTT. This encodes CASSLTGRGTDTQYF.

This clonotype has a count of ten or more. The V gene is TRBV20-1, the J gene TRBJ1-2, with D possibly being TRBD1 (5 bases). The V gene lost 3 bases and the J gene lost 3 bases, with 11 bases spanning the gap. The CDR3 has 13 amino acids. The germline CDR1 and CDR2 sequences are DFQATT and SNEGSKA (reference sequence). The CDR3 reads CSASYRGDYGYTF. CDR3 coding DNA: TGCAGTGCTAGCTATAGGGGTGACTATGGCTACACCTTC.

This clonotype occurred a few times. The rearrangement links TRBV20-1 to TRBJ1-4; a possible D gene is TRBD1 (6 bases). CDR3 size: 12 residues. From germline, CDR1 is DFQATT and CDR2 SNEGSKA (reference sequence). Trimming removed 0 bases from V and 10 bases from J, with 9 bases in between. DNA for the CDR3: TGCAGTGCTAGAGAGGGGGCCGGAAAACTGTTTTTT. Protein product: CSAREGAGKLFF.

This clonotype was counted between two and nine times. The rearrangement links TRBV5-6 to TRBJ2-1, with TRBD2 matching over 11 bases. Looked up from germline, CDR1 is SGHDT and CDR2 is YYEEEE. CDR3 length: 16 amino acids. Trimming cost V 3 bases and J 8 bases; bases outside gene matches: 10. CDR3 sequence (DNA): TGTGCCAGCAGCTATACTAGCGGGGGCCTCCGGGATGAGCAGTTCTTC. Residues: CASSYTSGGLRDEQFF.

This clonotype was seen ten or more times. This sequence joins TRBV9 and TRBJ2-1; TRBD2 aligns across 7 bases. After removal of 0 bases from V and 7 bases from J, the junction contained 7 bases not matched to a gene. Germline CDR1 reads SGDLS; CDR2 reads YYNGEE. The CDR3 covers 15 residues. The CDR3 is CASSVEAGAVNEQFF. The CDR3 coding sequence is TGTGCCAGCAGCGTAGAGGCGGGAGCGGTAAATGAGCAGTTCTTC. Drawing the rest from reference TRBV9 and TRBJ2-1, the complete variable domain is DSGVTQTPKHLITATGQRVTLRCSPRSGDLSVYWYQQSLDQGLQFLIQYYNGEERAKGNILERFSAQQFPDLHSELNLSSLELGDSALYFCASSVEAGAVNEQFFGPGTRLTVL.